A selection of T cell receptor beta chains follows, all from one sample in a study of T cell responses to AZD1222 COVID-19 vaccine. Profiled with immunoSEQ multiplex PCR; TCRdb holds only in-frame clones, not every one. The repertoire consists of 90,000 to 120,000 clones, with approximately 90% occurring once and the leading ten covering roughly 6.2%. Material: peripheral blood, obtained 28 days after the second AZD1222 dose. These TCRs come from an adult who received the AZD1222 COVID-19 vaccine. Each CDR3 is given with its conserved first and last residue. Each record gives: clone size, V gene, J gene, D gene, CDR3 protein, CDR3 DNA. D genes are given only for firm matches. Only some rows state a clone size, as once, few, many or a class for expanded clones.

>NA|TRBV2|TRBJ1-5|NA
CASRDSGAQPQHF
TGTGCCAGCAGGGACAGCGGGGCTCAGCCCCAGCATTTT
>NA|TRBV6-5|TRBJ1-1|NA
CASSTGTTEAFF
TGTGCCAGCAGTACAGGGACCACTGAAGCTTTCTTT
>NA|TRBV11-1|TRBJ2-2|TRBD2
CASSFQAGSTGELFF
TGTGCCAGCAGCTTTCAAGCGGGGAGCACCGGGGAGCTGTTTTTT
>NA|TRBV6-5|TRBJ1-3|NA
CASRPVGGNTIYF
TGTGCCAGCAGACCCGTGGGGGGAAACACCATATATTTT
>NA|TRBV28|TRBJ2-7|NA
CASSGSGTPSSYEQYF
TGTGCCAGCAGTGGATCCGGGACTCCCTCTTCCTACGAGCAGTACTTC
>NA|TRBV11-3|TRBJ2-1|NA
CASSSGGGNEQFF
TGTGCCAGCAGCTCCGGGGGAGGAAATGAGCAGTTCTTC
>NA|TRBV18|TRBJ1-5|NA
CASSQGSPRSNQPQHF
TGTGCCAGCTCTCAGGGGTCTCCCCGGTCGAATCAGCCCCAGCATTTT
>once|TRBV15|TRBJ1-2|TRBD1
CATSRDGTGNDYGYTF
TGTGCCACCAGCAGGGACGGGACAGGGAATGACTATGGCTACACCTTC
>once|TRBV19|TRBJ2-1|NA
CASSAVTYNEQFF
TGTGCCAGTAGTGCGGTAACCTACAATGAGCAGTTCTTC
>NA|TRBV28|TRBJ2-5|NA
CAAGSQETQYF
TGTGCCGCGGGGAGCCAAGAGACCCAGTACTTC
>NA|TRBV4-1|TRBJ2-3|NA
CASSQEGKVGDTQYF
TGCGCCAGCAGCCAAGAGGGTAAAGTTGGAGATACGCAGTATTTT
>NA|TRBV5-1|TRBJ1-2|TRBD1
CASSPDRANGYTF
TGCGCCAGCAGCCCTGACAGGGCGAATGGCTACACCTTC
>NA|TRBV14|TRBJ2-3|NA
CASSQARSTDTQYF
TGTGCCAGCAGCCAGGCACGCAGCACAGATACGCAGTATTTT
>once|TRBV7-6|TRBJ1-1|NA
CASSPGGTEAFF
TGTGCCAGCAGCCCCGGGGGCACTGAAGCTTTCTTT
>NA|TRBV9|TRBJ2-2|NA
CASSVAPIPNTGELFF
TGTGCCAGCAGCGTGGCACCGATCCCGAACACCGGGGAGCTGTTTTTT
>NA|TRBV6-5|TRBJ1-2|TRBD1
CASSYDRGKGYTF
TGTGCCAGCAGTTACGACAGGGGCAAGGGCTACACCTTC
>few|TRBV18|TRBJ1-4|NA
CASSPGELNEKLFF
TGTGCCAGCTCACCGGGGGAACTTAATGAAAAACTGTTTTTT
>NA|TRBV2|TRBJ1-5|TRBD1
CASRRDRNQPQHF
TGTGCCAGCAGGCGGGACAGGAATCAGCCCCAGCATTTT
>NA|TRBV19|TRBJ2-7|NA
CASTPPHEQYF
TGTGCCAGTACCCCCCCCCACGAGCAGTACTTC
>few|TRBV19|TRBJ1-5|NA
CASREELVQPQHF
TGTGCCAGTAGGGAGGAGTTGGTTCAGCCCCAGCATTTT
>NA|TRBV7-8|TRBJ1-6|TRBD1
CASSLSGTVNSPLHF
TGTGCCAGCAGCTTATCCGGGACAGTGAATTCACCCCTCCACTTT
>NA|TRBV20-1|TRBJ2-1|NA
CSASSNNEQFF
TGCAGTGCAAGCTCCAACAATGAGCAGTTCTTC
>NA|TRBV19|TRBJ1-1|NA
CASSLAGLRGTEAFF
TGTGCCAGTAGTCTTGCCGGACTCCGAGGGACTGAAGCTTTCTTT
>once|TRBV6-2/TRBV6-3|TRBJ2-7|TRBD1
CASSLLGKGQGVYEQYF
TGTGCCAGCAGCCTACTCGGCAAGGGACAGGGGGTCTACGAGCAGTACTTC
>NA|TRBV11-2|TRBJ1-2|TRBD1
CASSLFPRDRDGYTF
TGTGCCAGCAGCTTATTTCCTAGGGACAGGGATGGCTACACCTTC
>once|TRBV29-1|TRBJ2-3|TRBD1
CSAWTGFTDTQYF
TGCAGCGCATGGACAGGATTCACAGATACGCAGTATTTT
>NA|TRBV30|TRBJ2-2|NA
CAWSPGNTGELFF
TGTGCCTGGAGTCCAGGGAACACCGGGGAGCTGTTTTTT
>NA|TRBV5-1|TRBJ2-1|TRBD1
CASSLFQGARNEQFF
TGCGCCAGCAGCTTGTTTCAGGGGGCAAGGAATGAGCAGTTCTTC
>NA|TRBV14|TRBJ2-7|NA
CASSQDLIFGGEQYF
TGTGCCAGCAGCCAAGATCTAATTTTCGGAGGGGAGCAGTACTTC
>once|TRBV27|TRBJ2-7|TRBD1
CASSRGLTSYEQYF
TGTGCCAGCAGCAGGGGGTTAACTTCCTACGAGCAGTACTTC
>NA|TRBV6-6|TRBJ1-2|NA
CASSPGTTYYGYTF
TGTGCCAGCAGTCCCGGGACAACATACTATGGCTACACCTTC
>once|TRBV6-6|TRBJ1-5|NA
CASTKNQGLYQPQHF
TGTGCCAGCACCAAAAATCAGGGACTCTATCAGCCCCAGCATTTT
>NA|TRBV30|TRBJ2-7|NA
CALTGRSSYEQYF
TGTGCCTTGACAGGACGGAGCTCCTACGAGCAGTACTTC
>NA|TRBV24-1|TRBJ2-3|NA
CATGHDFTDTQYF
TGTGCCACGGGACACGACTTCACAGATACGCAGTATTTT
>NA|TRBV19|TRBJ2-7|TRBD2
CASSIGLTSGGFYEQYF
TGTGCCAGTAGTATAGGCCTCACTAGCGGGGGCTTCTACGAGCAGTACTTC
>NA|TRBV7-8|TRBJ2-2|TRBD1
CALQGAGGSYTGELFF
TGTGCCCTTCAAGGTGCAGGGGGCTCCTACACCGGGGAGCTGTTTTTT
>NA|TRBV7-9|TRBJ2-1|NA
CASSPRVASSYNEQFF
TGTGCCAGCAGCCCGCGGGTAGCCAGCTCCTACAATGAGCAGTTCTTC
>NA|TRBV11-1|TRBJ2-5|TRBD2
CASSRPTSGGRETQYF
TGTGCCAGCAGCCGCCCGACTAGCGGGGGAAGAGAGACCCAGTACTTC
>NA|TRBV6-2/TRBV6-3|TRBJ2-7|NA
CASSYDTYEQYF
TGTGCCAGCAGTTATGACACCTACGAGCAGTACTTC
>NA|TRBV7-2|TRBJ2-3|NA
CASSGLTDTQYF
TGTGCCAGCAGCGGCCTCACAGATACGCAGTATTTT
>NA|TRBV5-6|TRBJ2-5|TRBD2
CASSPGLARKETQYF
TGTGCCAGCTCCCCTGGACTAGCTCGGAAAGAGACCCAGTACTTC
>NA|TRBV2|TRBJ2-2|TRBD2
CASSAERGGTGELFF
TGTGCCAGCAGTGCTGAACGGGGGGGGACCGGGGAGCTGTTTTTT
>NA|TRBV5-1|TRBJ1-2|NA
CASSPADRTGYTF
TGCGCCAGCAGCCCCGCTGACAGGACCGGCTACACCTTC
>NA|TRBV7-9|TRBJ1-2|NA
CASSLETGGYTF
TGTGCCAGCAGCTTAGAGACAGGCGGCTACACCTTC
>NA|TRBV7-2|TRBJ1-1|NA
CASSLAVGTEAFF
TGTGCCAGCAGCTTAGCCGTCGGCACTGAAGCTTTCTTT
>NA|TRBV7-9|TRBJ1-1|NA
CASSLGGEGNPEAFF
TGTGCCAGCAGCTTAGGAGGGGAGGGGAACCCTGAAGCTTTCTTT
>NA|TRBV7-9|TRBJ2-2|NA
CASSLGPSTGELFF
TGTGCCAGCAGCTTAGGCCCGAGCACCGGGGAGCTGTTTTTT
>NA|TRBV3-1/TRBV3-2|TRBJ1-4|NA
CASRDMEGDREKLFF
TGTGCCAGCAGGGACATGGAAGGGGATCGTGAAAAACTGTTTTTT
>once|TRBV30|TRBJ1-1|TRBD1
CAYTRQGYTEAFF
TGTGCCTACACACGACAGGGATACACTGAAGCTTTCTTT
>NA|TRBV7-9|TRBJ2-7|TRBD1
CASSLGGDRAYEQYF
TGTGCCAGCAGCCTCGGTGGGGACAGGGCCTACGAGCAGTACTTC
>NA|TRBV7-9|TRBJ2-7|TRBD1
CASSKYPGQSYEQYF
TGTGCCAGCAGCAAGTACCCGGGACAGAGCTACGAGCAGTACTTC
>few|TRBV6-6|TRBJ2-3|NA
CASSQRDTDTQYF
TGTGCCAGCAGCCAGAGAGACACAGATACGCAGTATTTT
>NA|TRBV5-6|TRBJ2-1|TRBD1
CASRTGVSYNEQFF
TGTGCCAGCAGAACAGGGGTCTCCTACAATGAGCAGTTCTTC
>NA|TRBV5-1|TRBJ2-1|NA
CASSLGGGPYNEQFF
TGCGCCAGCAGCTTGGGAGGGGGGCCCTACAATGAGCAGTTCTTC
>NA|TRBV28|TRBJ1-5|NA
CASSIMGMTQHF
TGTGCCAGCAGCATAATGGGTATGACCCAGCATTTT